A selection of T cell receptor beta chains follows, all from one sample in a study of T cells in localized non-small cell lung cancer. The table came from immunoSEQ multiplex PCR; TCRdb's copy has only in-frame clones and leaves some out. The table lists roughly 2,900 clones, 25% to 30% of them singletons, with 20% to 25% in the top ten. The sample consisted of lung tumor tissue, taken before any cancer treatment. The receptors originated from a woman aged 40 to 75 with stage I squamous cell lung carcinoma. Both conserved end residues are trimmed from each CDR3. Fields, in order: V gene, J gene, CDR3 protein.

V: TRBV5-1; J: TRBJ1-3; CDR3: ASSLEDSGNTIY
V: TRBV11-3; J: TRBJ2-2; CDR3: ASSLGDTFTGELF
V: TRBV11-3; J: TRBJ2-1; CDR3: ASSSGQGAYNEQF
V: TRBV28; J: TRBJ2-7; CDR3: ASSLAGTLNYEQY
V: TRBV6-8; J: TRBJ2-3; CDR3: ASSLGQGRVGDTQY
V: TRBV14; J: TRBJ2-7; CDR3: ASSQTGYEQY
V: TRBV2; J: TRBJ1-5; CDR3: AMSGHRNQPQH
V: TRBV5-1; J: TRBJ1-2; CDR3: ASSLAQPNYGYT
V: TRBV29-1; J: TRBJ2-7; CDR3: SVSTGQEYEQY
V: TRBV12-5; J: TRBJ2-2; CDR3: ASGLEPRPNTGELF
V: TRBV11-3; J: TRBJ1-1; CDR3: ASSLVRGWNTEAF
V: TRBV14; J: TRBJ2-7; CDR3: ASSLGITSGGRYYEQY
V: TRBV19; J: TRBJ1-1; CDR3: ASKQGSEAF
V: TRBV30; J: TRBJ1-5; CDR3: AWSVQGDRPQH
V: TRBV6-8; J: TRBJ2-7; CDR3: ASSYSRGPGYEQY
V: TRBV30; J: TRBJ1-2; CDR3: AWSGETRTTGYT
V: TRBV14; J: TRBJ1-1; CDR3: ASSLRTRGRKGDTEAF
V: TRBV30; J: TRBJ1-2; CDR3: AWTGGKDGYT
V: TRBV18; J: TRBJ2-6; CDR3: ASSPPRSPGANVLT
V: TRBV7-5; J: TRBJ2-1; CDR3: ASSLVQTNNEQF
V: TRBV9; J: TRBJ1-1; CDR3: ASSRGNTEAF
V: TRBV5-1; J: TRBJ1-3; CDR3: ASASLGTGNTIY